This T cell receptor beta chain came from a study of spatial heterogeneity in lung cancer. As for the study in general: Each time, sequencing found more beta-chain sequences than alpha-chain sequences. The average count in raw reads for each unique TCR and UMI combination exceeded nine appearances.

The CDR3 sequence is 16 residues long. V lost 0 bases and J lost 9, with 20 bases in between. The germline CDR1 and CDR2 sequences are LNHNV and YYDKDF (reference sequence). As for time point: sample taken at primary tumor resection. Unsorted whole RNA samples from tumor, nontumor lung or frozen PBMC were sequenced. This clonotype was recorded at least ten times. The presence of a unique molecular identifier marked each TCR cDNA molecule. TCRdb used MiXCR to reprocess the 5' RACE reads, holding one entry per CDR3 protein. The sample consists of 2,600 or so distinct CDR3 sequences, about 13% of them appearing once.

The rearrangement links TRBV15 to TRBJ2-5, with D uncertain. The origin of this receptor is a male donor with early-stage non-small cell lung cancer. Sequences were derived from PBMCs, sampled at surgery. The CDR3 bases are TGTGCCACCAGCAGAGAGAGATCGTCCCCGGTCTGGGCCCAGTACTTC. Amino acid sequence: CATSRERSSPVWAQYF.